The next 8 T cell receptor beta chains were all read from a single sample in a study of a mutant IDH1 vaccine in newly diagnosed glioma. No antigens are known for them. Stated time point: week 47, end of study. The investigators gave 300 ug of mutant IDH1 20-mer peptide in each vaccine dose, together with topical imiquimod. Here immunoSEQ multiplex PCR was the method, and the copy in TCRdb shows in-frame clones only, minus some. In the table there are approximately 52,000 clones, 76% of which are singletons. The material sequenced was PBMCs, taken from a glioma patient whose treatment included an IDH1 peptide vaccine. The source of these receptors is a woman between 40 and 50 years old with glioma. Some clones in this sample may be carry-over from other donors' samples.

V gene TRBV6-6 combines with J gene TRBJ2-7; D call uncertain. The germline V gene encodes CDR1 MNHNY and CDR2 SVGAGI (reference sequence). V gave up 6 bases and J gave up 8 bases, with 14 bases separating them. The CDR3 is made up of 12 amino acids. The CDR3 reads CASSPASGKQYF. Written as DNA, the CDR3 is TGTGCCAGCAGCCCGGCCTCTGGAAAGCAGTACTTC.

The chain uses TRBV15 and TRBJ1-2; D is uncertain. V dropped 3 bases and J dropped 6 bases, with 11 bases sitting between them. CDR1 and CDR2 from the germline V gene are LNHNV and YYDKDF (reference sequence). CDR3 length: 13 amino acids. CDR3 loop: CATSSRLTNGYTF. CDR3 nucleotide sequence: TGTGCCACCAGCAGCCGTTTGACGAATGGCTACACCTTC.

V gene TRBV9 combines with J gene TRBJ2-5; D uncertain. The CDR3 is 13 amino acids. The germline V gene has CDR1 SGDLS and CDR2 YYNGEE. Between the trimmed V and J ends, which lost 4 bases and 2 bases, there was a span of 9 bases. The CDR3 bases are TGTGCCAGCAGCCTAGACGGTCAAGAGACCCAGTACTTC. Its translation: CASSLDGQETQYF.

This chain links TRBV9 with TRBJ2-5; no firm D call. V was trimmed by 0 bases and J by 1 base, leaving 4 bases between them. The CDR3 extends over 13 amino acids. Germline V CDR1 and CDR2: SGDLS, YYNGEE. CDR3 bases: TGTGCCAGCAGCGTAGGCACCCAAGAGACCCAGTACTTC. This sequence encodes CASSVGTQETQYF.

The V and J genes are TRBV7-3 and TRBJ2-3, with unresolved D. Germline lookup yields CDR1 SGHTA and CDR2 FQGTGA. The CDR3 is made up of 14 amino acids. Trimming left V 4 bases short and J 2 bases short, with 10 bases between. The CDR3 region has the DNA TGTGCCAGCAGCTACCTCTCTAACACAGATACGCAGTATTTT. Residues: CASSYLSNTDTQYF.

The chain couples TRBV18 to TRBJ1-2, with a possible D match to TRBD1 (5 bases). Between the trimmed V and J ends, which lost 1 base and 5 bases, there was a span of 14 bases. The CDR3 is 15 residues long. Germline V gives CDR1 KGHSH, CDR2 LQKENI. The CDR3 sequence: CASSPLPGARYGYTF. The CDR3 bases are TGTGCCAGCTCACCACTTCCCGGGGCGAGGTATGGCTACACCTTC.

This clone appeared a few times. The chain links TRBV29-1 to TRBJ2-1; possible D gene TRBD1, 6 bases. The CDR3 is made up of 13 amino acids. V was cut by 4 bases and J by 4 bases, with 11 bases left in between. The germline V gene has CDR1 SQVTM and CDR2 ANQGSEA. The CDR3 DNA is TGCAGCGTTGCCAGGGGTCCATACAATGAGCAGTTCTTC. Translation gives CSVARGPYNEQFF.

On this clone itself: A much larger clone differs by one base, so this may be a read error. Within the sample, other DNA sequences also encode this same CDR3. The rearrangement joins TRBV4-1 to TRBJ1-2, with TRBD1 matching over 9 bases. Losses at the gene ends were 0 bases for V and 2 bases for J; bases not matched to a gene: 7. The CDR3 runs 17 residues. In germline, CDR1 is MGHRA, CDR2 YSYEKL. CDR3 protein: CASSQDPGQGPNYGYTF. Here the CDR3 DNA reads TGCGCCAGCAGCCAAGATCCGGGACAGGGACCAAACTATGGCTACACCTTC.